The present TCR beta chain was sequenced within a study of cytomegalovirus exposure and HLA in healthy donors. Amplification used 60 Vbeta primers and 13 Jbeta primers. The assay was immunoSEQ multiplex PCR, and TCRdb's table has in-frame clones only and misses some. The table has 150,000 or so clones, about three quarters seen once. As regards this clone: Antigen unknown.

Deletions cut 0 bases from V and 0 bases from J, with 6 bases between. Germline values: CDR1 SGHRS, CDR2 YFSETQ. This CDR3 is built from 14 residues. Points from the study as a whole: There were about 160 TCR beta chains listed as cytomegalovirus-associated. There were some V segments, including TRBV6-2 and TRBV6-3, excluded as indistinguishable. Later analysis placed DRB1 highest and HLA-C lowest in TCR association rates, which differed by HLA locus. Solely CMV serostatus was available to characterize immune exposure.

The rearrangement joins TRBV5-1 to TRBJ1-1, with D hard to call. The receptor was derived from a woman aged 50 to 65 in good health and CMV-seropositive. The sample consisted of PBMCs. The CDR3 sequence: CASSLDGMNTEAFF. DNA for the CDR3: TGCGCCAGCAGCTTGGACGGTATGAACACTGAAGCTTTCTTT.